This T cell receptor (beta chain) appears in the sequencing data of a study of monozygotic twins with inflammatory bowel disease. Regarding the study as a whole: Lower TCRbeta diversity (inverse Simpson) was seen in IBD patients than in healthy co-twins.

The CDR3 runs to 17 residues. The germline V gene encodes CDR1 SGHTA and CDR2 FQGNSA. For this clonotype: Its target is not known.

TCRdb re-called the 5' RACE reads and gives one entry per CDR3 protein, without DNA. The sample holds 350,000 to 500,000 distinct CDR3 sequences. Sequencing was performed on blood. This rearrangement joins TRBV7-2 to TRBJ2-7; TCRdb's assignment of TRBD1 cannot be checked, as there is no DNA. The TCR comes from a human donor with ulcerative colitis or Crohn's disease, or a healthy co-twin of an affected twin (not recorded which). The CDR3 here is CASSSTRGGGGVGEQYF.